One and the same sample provided the 19 T cell receptor beta chains below, sequenced in a study of blood T cell repertoires in COVID-19. Measured with immunoSEQ multiplex PCR; TCRdb has only the in-frame clones, and not every one. The data hold 100,000 to 150,000 clones, with approximately 83% observed a single time. The sequencing sample was made of peripheral blood. The receptors here all came from a man aged 55 to 69 with acute or convalescent COVID-19.

This sequence joins TRBV28 and TRBJ1-5; D possibly corresponds to TRBD1 (5 bases). Germline CDR1 MDHEN, CDR2 SYDVKM. V lost 6 bases and J lost 1, with 10 bases in between. The CDR3 has 14 amino acids. The CDR3 region has the DNA TGTGCCAGCAGACGCCGACAGAGCAATCAGCCCCAGCATTTT. It encodes CASRRRQSNQPQHF.

This clone was found once. This sequence joins TRBV19 and TRBJ1-2; TRBD1 matches 7 bases. This CDR3 comprises 12 residues. Germline V CDR1 and CDR2: LNHDA, SQIVND (reference sequence). The trim removed 7 bases at V and 4 bases at J, leaving 3 bases unmatched. The CDR3 DNA follows: TGTGCCAGTACTTGGGACAGCTATGGCTACACCTTC. Encoded protein: CASTWDSYGYTF. The entire variable domain, with the rest obtained from reference TRBV19 and TRBJ1-2, is as follows: DGGITQSPKYLFRKEGQNVTLSCEQNLNHDAMYWYRQDPGQGLRLIYYSQIVNDFQKGDIAEGYSVSREKKESFPLTVTSAQKNPTAFYLCASTWDSYGYTFGSGTRLTVV.

This clone appeared a few times. The V gene is TRBV19, the J gene TRBJ2-1; D is unresolved. Trimming cost V 5 bases and J 6 bases, with 17 bases left between them. Germline CDR1 reads LNHDA; CDR2 reads SQIVND (reference sequence). The CDR3 sequence is 15 residues long. CDR3 in DNA: TGTGCCAGTAGTCCTACCCGCGGCCCGGGCAATGAGCAGTTCTTC. Protein: CASSPTRGPGNEQFF. The whole variable domain, remainder taken from reference TRBV19 and TRBJ2-1, is DGGITQSPKYLFRKEGQNVTLSCEQNLNHDAMYWYRQDPGQGLRLIYYSQIVNDFQKGDIAEGYSVSREKKESFPLTVTSAQKNPTAFYLCASSPTRGPGNEQFFGPGTRLTVL.

V and J are TRBV2 and TRBJ2-3, with D tentatively TRBD2 (6 bases). V dropped 7 bases and J dropped 5 bases, with 22 bases sitting between them. CDR1 SNHLY and CDR2 FYNNEI come from the germline V gene. CDR3 length: 16 amino acids. Written as DNA, the CDR3 is TGTGCCAGCACTTCTGGCCTAGGGCGGGGCGTAGATACGCAGTATTTT. Its translation is CASTSGLGRGVDTQYF. Full variable domain (outside the CDR3, taken from reference TRBV2 and TRBJ2-3): EPEVTQTPSHQVTQMGQEVILRCVPISNHLYFYWYRQILGQKVEFLVSFYNNEISEKSEIFDDQFSVERPDGSNFTLKIRSTKLEDSAMYFCASTSGLGRGVDTQYFGPGTRLTVL.

The chain carries TRBV6-1 and TRBJ2-2; 8 bases are a match to TRBD2. Germline CDR1 reads MNHNS; CDR2 reads SASEGT. The J segment lost 0 bases and the V segment lost 3 bases, leaving 3 bases of the junction unmatched. The length of the CDR3 is 16 residues. For the CDR3, the DNA is TGTGCCAGCAGTGAGGGTAGCGGGGCGAACACCGGGGAGCTGTTTTTT. It is translated as CASSEGSGANTGELFF.

The rearrangement uses TRBV27 and TRBJ2-1; D unresolved. Germline V gene lookup returns CDR1 MNHEY and CDR2 SMNVEV (reference sequence). The CDR3 extends over 14 amino acids. Trimming cost V 2 bases and J 5 bases, with 10 bases left between them. The CDR3 sequence is CASSLMGSNNEQFF. The DNA of the CDR3 is TGTGCCAGCAGTTTAATGGGCAGTAACAATGAGCAGTTCTTC.

The CDR3 sequence: CASSQDHSGEYGYTF. The DNA of the CDR3 is TGTGCCAGCAGCCAAGATCATTCTGGGGAGTATGGCTACACCTTC. This rearrangement joins TRBV3-1 (or the pseudogene TRBV3-2) to TRBJ1-2, with D hard to call. Looked up from germline, CDR1 is LGHDT and CDR2 is YNNKEL (reference sequence). Trimming cost V 0 bases and J 5 bases, with 13 bases left between them. The CDR3 has 15 residues.

On this clone itself: The junction departs from germline at one end; a sequencing error may be responsible. The DNA of the CDR3 is TGTGCCAGCAGCACCGGACTAGCGGGAGGGCCGCTCTTC. Its translation is CASSTGLAGGPLF. V is TRBV11-2 and J is TRBJ2-7; 15 bases align to TRBD2. In germline, CDR1 is SGHAT, CDR2 FQNNGV. The CDR3 consists of 13 residues.

This sequence joins TRBV2 and TRBJ2-7; possible D gene TRBD1, 6 bases. This CDR3 has 13 residues. V was pared by 6 bases and J by 6 bases, with 15 bases between. Germline V gene sequence: CDR1 SNHLY, CDR2 FYNNEI. CDR3 DNA sequence: TGTGCCAGCAGGACAGGTTCCCAGGGCGAGCAGTACTTC. Amino acid sequence: CASRTGSQGEQYF.

V usage is TRBV28 and J usage is TRBJ2-3; D gene unclear. V was shortened by 6 bases and J by 2 bases, with 18 bases between the two germline ends. The CDR3 totals 16 residues. Germline assignment: CDR1 MDHEN and CDR2 SYDVKM. The CDR3 region is CASRPPGRKVTDTQYF. CDR3 DNA: TGTGCCAGCAGGCCCCCCGGCAGGAAGGTCACAGATACGCAGTATTTT.

The V call is TRBV19, the J call TRBJ1-2; D is undetermined. Trimming took 4 bases from V and 1 from J, leaving 10 bases between them. The germline V gene has CDR1 LNHDA and CDR2 SQIVND (reference sequence). This CDR3 has 14 amino acids. CDR3 region: CASSTRGFNYGYTF. CDR3 nucleotide sequence: TGTGCCAGTAGTACGCGGGGTTTTAACTATGGCTACACCTTC.

The chain couples TRBV11-2 to TRBJ1-2; the D is unclear. The CDR3 is 12 amino acids. Trimming took off 5 bases at V and 7 bases at J, with 11 bases between the two ends. Germline CDR1 is SGHAT and CDR2 is FQNNGV. As DNA, the CDR3 is TGTGCCAGCAGCCTCTGGCTCTCTGGCTACACCTTC. Amino acids: CASSLWLSGYTF.

V and J are TRBV13 and TRBJ2-3; tentative D call: TRBD2 (5 bases). Germline V gene lookup returns CDR1 PRHDT and CDR2 FYEKMQ (reference sequence). This CDR3 region has 15 residues. The V end was cut by 5 bases, the J end by 0 bases, with 12 bases between. CDR3 amino acids: CASSAPGGSTDTQYF. The CDR3 bases are TGTGCCAGCAGCGCCCCGGGCGGGAGCACAGATACGCAGTATTTT.

The rearrangement links TRBV5-1 to TRBJ2-6, with 7 bases identical to TRBD1. The CDR3 is made up of 17 amino acids. In germline, CDR1 is SGHRS, CDR2 YFSETQ. The V segment lost 3 bases and the J segment 0 bases; nucleotides outside the gene matches: 6. This chain's CDR3 is CASSYSRDSSGANVLTF. CDR3 in DNA: TGCGCCAGCAGCTATTCCCGGGACAGCTCTGGGGCCAACGTCCTGACTTTC.

The rearrangement links TRBV7-8 to TRBJ1-3; D not resolved. The CDR3 consists of 13 residues. The germline gives CDR1 SGHVS, CDR2 FQNEAQ. Trimming took 1 base from V and 4 from J, leaving 5 bases between them. This chain's CDR3 is CASSLDPGNTIYF. CDR3 sequence (DNA): TGTGCCAGCAGCTTAGATCCGGGAAACACCATATATTTT. The full variable domain, completed using reference TRBV7-8 and TRBJ1-3, is GAGVSQSPRYKVAKRGQDVALRCDPISGHVSLFWYQQALGQGPEFLTYFQNEAQLDKSGLPSDRFFAERPEGSVSTLKIQRTQQEDSAVYLCASSLDPGNTIYFGEGSWLTVV.

The chain links TRBV15 to TRBJ1-6; no clear D. Germline V CDR1 and CDR2: LNHNV, YYDKDF (reference sequence). Trimming left V 1 base short and J 4 bases short, with 5 bases between. CDR3 length: 14 residues. CDR3 DNA sequence: TGTGCCACCAGCAGAGCATCATATAATTCACCCCTCCACTTT. This encodes CATSRASYNSPLHF. Supplemented by reference TRBV15 and TRBJ1-6, the full variable domain reads DAMVIQNPRYQVTQFGKPVTLSCSQTLNHNVMYWYQQKSSQAPKLLFHYYDKDFNNEADTPDNFQSRRPNTSFCFLDIRSPGLGDTAMYLCATSRASYNSPLHFGNGTRLTVT.

The V and J genes are TRBV4-2 and TRBJ2-2; weak D call: TRBD2 (6 bases). The CDR3 loop spans 16 amino acids. Germline assignment: CDR1 LGHNA and CDR2 YNFKEQ. V was pared by 3 bases and J by 4 bases, with 15 bases between. DNA for the CDR3: TGTGCCAGCAGCCACGCACGGCTAGCGCGCACCGGGGAGCTGTTTTTT. It codes for CASSHARLARTGELFF.

The gene calls are TRBV6-5 and TRBJ2-3, with 9 nucleotides matching TRBD2. V lost 2 bases and J lost 5; bases outside the gene matches: 8. The CDR3 has 16 residues. Per germline, CDR1 MNHEY and CDR2 SVGAGI. The CDR3 region is CASSYLGGSGRDTQYF. In nucleotides, the CDR3 is TGTGCCAGCAGTTACCTTGGGGGTAGCGGGAGAGATACGCAGTATTTT.

This clone was counted once. The chain combines TRBV3-1 (or the pseudogene TRBV3-2) with TRBJ2-3; weak D call: TRBD2 (7 bases). The CDR3 spans 17 residues. Trimming stripped 0 bases from V and 3 bases from J, with 16 bases between. Per the germline V gene, CDR1 is LGHDT and CDR2 is YNNKEL (reference sequence). CDR3 amino acids: CASSQDYLGGATDTQYF. CDR3 sequence (DNA): TGTGCCAGCAGCCAAGATTATTTGGGGGGGGCAACAGATACGCAGTATTTT.